These 17 T cell receptor beta chains originate from one sample sequenced in a study of CD4 T cells in relation to SARS-CoV-2 and coronaviruses. These receptors' targets are unknown. Some clones are missing from TCRdb's copy, which holds only in-frame ones; the method was immunoSEQ multiplex PCR. The sample holds about 31,000 clones; over 60% are singletons and the top ten take about 3.4%. Sequencing used memory CD4+ T cells from PBMCs, cultured in vitro. The receptors were sampled from an adult with COVID-19.

The chain carries TRBV5-4 and TRBJ1-2; D is unclear. The CDR3 has 14 residues. Germline assignment: CDR1 SGHNT and CDR2 YYREEE (reference sequence). V was pared by 0 bases and J by 4 bases, with 10 bases between. The CDR3 DNA sequence: TGTGCCAGCAGCTTGGCCGAAAGTGCCTATGGCTACACCTTC. It specifies CASSLAESAYGYTF. Filled out from reference TRBV5-4 and TRBJ1-2, the complete variable domain reads ETGVTQSPTHLIKTRGQQVTLRCSSQSGHNTVSWYQQALGQGPQFIFQYYREEENGRGNFPPRFSGLQFPNYSSELNVNALELDDSALYLCASSLAESAYGYTFGSGTRLTVV.

This clone was detected only a few times. The CDR3 bases are TGTGCCAGCAGCTCAGGAGGGAGCGAAAAACTGTTTTTT. This codes for CASSSGGSEKLFF. The chain recombines TRBV5-4 with TRBJ1-4; no clear D gene. Trimming shortened V by 3 bases and J by 8 bases, and 11 bases separated the two germline ends. This CDR3 is 13 amino acids long. Germline CDR1 SGHNT, CDR2 YYREEE (reference sequence).

The chain uses TRBV27 and TRBJ1-1; 7 nucleotides agree with TRBD1. V shed 5 bases and J 6 bases; nucleotides not matched to a gene: 9. The CDR3 has 14 amino acids. Germline V CDR1 and CDR2: MNHEY, SMNVEV (reference sequence). CDR3 DNA: TGTGCCAGCAGTACAACTACAGGGGTTGCTGAAGCTTTCTTT. Translation: CASSTTTGVAEAFF.

The chain has TRBV5-5 and TRBJ2-7; D is ambiguous. Trimming took 0 bases from V and 3 from J, leaving 7 bases between them. This CDR3 spans 13 amino acids. Germline CDR1 is SGHKS and CDR2 is YYEKEE (reference sequence). The CDR3 sequence is CASSLGSVYEQYF. For the CDR3, the DNA is TGTGCCAGCAGCTTGGGGTCAGTCTACGAGCAGTACTTC.

J is TRBJ2-1 and V is TRBV7-2, with 8 bases matching TRBD2. Germline CDR1 is SGHTA and CDR2 is FQGNSA. J lost 9 bases, V lost 4 bases, and 8 bases had no gene match. This CDR3 region has 14 residues. CDR3 amino acids: CASSWGSGIGEQFF. As DNA, the CDR3 is TGTGCCAGCAGCTGGGGTAGCGGGATTGGTGAGCAGTTCTTC.

A few counts support this clone. This chain links TRBV4-2 with TRBJ1-4; D gene unclear. This CDR3 comprises 18 residues. Germline assignment: CDR1 LGHNA and CDR2 YNFKEQ. Trimming stripped 0 bases from V and 0 bases from J, with 14 bases between. The CDR3 loop is CASSQDLAAGATNEKLFF. Here the CDR3 DNA reads TGTGCCAGCAGCCAAGACCTGGCTGCGGGTGCAACTAATGAAAAACTGTTTTTT.

This clone was picked up one time. The chain combines TRBV27 with TRBJ2-5; D gene uncertain. Trimming stripped 0 bases from V and 5 bases from J, with 10 bases between. Germline CDR1 is MNHEY and CDR2 is SMNVEV (reference sequence). The length of the CDR3 is 14 residues. CDR3 region: CASSLSIGFETQYF. CDR3 coding DNA: TGTGCCAGCAGTTTATCGATCGGCTTTGAGACCCAGTACTTC.

V is TRBV20-1 and J is TRBJ2-3, with D unclear. Trimming left V 3 bases short and J 10 bases short, with 20 bases between. Germline values: CDR1 DFQATT, CDR2 SNEGSKA (reference sequence). This CDR3 spans 14 amino acids. The CDR3 coding sequence is TGCAGTGCTAGTGTCTTGTCCGACCCCCGTGCGCAGTATTTT. Amino acid sequence: CSASVLSDPRAQYF.

The chain is built from TRBV3-1 (or the pseudogene TRBV3-2) and TRBJ2-7; D is perhaps TRBD2 (5 bases). Trimming shortened V by 10 bases and J by 3 bases, and 19 bases separated the two germline ends. Germline V gene sequence: CDR1 LGHDT, CDR2 YNNKEL (reference sequence). CDR3 size: 14 residues. CDR3 loop: CATTLGGNYYEQYF. The DNA for the CDR3 is TGTGCCACTACACTAGGCGGAAACTACTACGAGCAGTACTTC.

The CDR3 region has the DNA TGCGCCAGCAGCCCAGACGGACAGGGTAACCATGAGCAGTTCTTC. It specifies CASSPDGQGNHEQFF. The chain combines TRBV5-1 with TRBJ2-1; 8 bases match TRBD1. Trimming took 4 bases from V and 8 from J; bases not matched to a gene: 11. The germline gives CDR1 SGHRS, CDR2 YFSETQ. This CDR3 has 15 amino acids.

The rearrangement uses TRBV6-5 and TRBJ2-1, with unresolved D. The CDR3 runs 11 residues. CDR1 is MNHEY, CDR2 SVGAGI, per germline. Between the trimmed V and J ends, which lost 1 base and 9 bases, there was a span of 4 bases. The CDR3 nucleotides read TGTGCCAGCAGTTACTTCGGTGAGCAGTTCTTC. Translated, it gives CASSYFGEQFF.

The V and J genes are TRBV9 and TRBJ1-1; D unresolved. The V end lost 0 bases, the J end lost 7 bases, and 10 bases lay between the germline ends. The CDR3 is 13 amino acids. The germline V gene has CDR1 SGDLS and CDR2 YYNGEE. The CDR3 nucleotides read TGTGCCAGCAGCGTAGCTGAAGTGGGTGAAGCTTTCTTT. This sequence encodes CASSVAEVGEAFF.

This clone has more than one count but fewer than ten. The chain is built from TRBV27 and TRBJ1-5; the match to TRBD1 covers 8 bases. CDR3 length: 16 residues. The junction had 8 bases not matched to a gene; V was cut back by 0 bases and J by 7 bases. Germline V gene lookup returns CDR1 MNHEY and CDR2 SMNVEV (reference sequence). CDR3 loop: CASSLSRQGAWQPQHF. DNA of the CDR3: TGTGCCAGCAGTTTATCCCGGCAGGGGGCCTGGCAGCCCCAGCATTTT.

The rearrangement uses TRBV11-3 and TRBJ2-7, with D possibly matching TRBD2 (5 bases). V was cut by 5 bases and J by 3 bases, with 11 bases left in between. Germline loops: CDR1 SGHNT, CDR2 YENEEA. The CDR3 runs 13 residues. The DNA for the CDR3 is TGTGCCAGCAGCGGAGGTAGCAACTACGAGCAGTACTTC. It translates to CASSGGSNYEQYF.

V usage is TRBV29-1 and J usage is TRBJ1-2, with D unclear. CDR1 SQVTM and CDR2 ANQGSEA come from the germline V gene. CDR3 size: 11 residues. Trimming removed 4 bases from V and 4 bases from J, with 7 bases in between. This CDR3 reads CSVADSYGYTF. CDR3 nucleotide sequence: TGCAGCGTTGCCGATTCCTATGGCTACACCTTC. The whole variable domain, remainder taken from reference TRBV29-1 and TRBJ1-2, is SAVISQKPSRDICQRGTSLTIQCQVDSQVTMMFWYRQQPGQSLTLIATANQGSEATYESGFVIDKFPISRPNLTFSTLTVSNMSPEDSSIYLCSVADSYGYTFGSGTRLTVV.

The CDR3 bases are TGTGCCTGGAGTGCGGCCGACGGTAACTATGGCTACACCTTC. Its translation: CAWSAADGNYGYTF. The V gene is TRBV30, the J gene TRBJ1-2; no definite D call. Trimming removed 1 base at V and 1 base at J, with 10 bases between. The CDR3 length is 14 residues. Looked up from germline, CDR1 is GTSNPN and CDR2 is SVGIG (reference sequence).

V usage is TRBV6-5 and J usage is TRBJ2-1; 10 bases line up with TRBD2. The CDR3 is 15 residues long. V was clipped by 9 bases and J by 7 bases; unmatched bases: 12. Germline V gene data show CDR1 as MNHEY and CDR2 as SVGAGI. The CDR3 DNA follows: TGTGCCAGTTTAAAGCGGGAGGGCCGGTCAAATGAGCAGTTCTTC. Residues: CASLKREGRSNEQFF.